This entry describes one T cell receptor (beta chain). What it binds is unknown. This may be a read error: a much more frequent sequence differs by one nucleotide. This sample was included in a study of T and B cells in COVID-19 patients. Points from the study as a whole: Patients with COVID-19 reportedly showed strongly skewed T cell receptor beta variable and joining gene usage. Sorted SARS-CoV-2-responsive or tetramer+ T cells and CD4+, regulatory and CD8+ subsets were not yet sequenced.

Multiplex PCR with BIOMED2 TRB-A/B primer pools amplified TRB rearrangements. TCRdb processed the multiplex PCR reads anew with MiXCR; each CDR3 protein has one entry. The profile shows some 21,000 distinct CDR3 sequences, approximately 30% of them singletons. The CDR3 consists of 15 residues. V shed 5 bases and J 0 bases; nucleotides not matched to a gene: 4. From blood, about 240-500 ng of genomic DNA served as TRB template. The sequence was obtained from a human donor who had recovered from COVID-19. The chain is built from TRBV12-3 or TRBV12-4 and TRBJ2-3, with 8 positions matching TRBD2. Sample: blood. CDR3 in DNA: TGTGCCAGCAGTACGCCTAGCGGGAGCACAGATACGCAGTATTTT. As protein: CASSTPSGSTDTQYF.